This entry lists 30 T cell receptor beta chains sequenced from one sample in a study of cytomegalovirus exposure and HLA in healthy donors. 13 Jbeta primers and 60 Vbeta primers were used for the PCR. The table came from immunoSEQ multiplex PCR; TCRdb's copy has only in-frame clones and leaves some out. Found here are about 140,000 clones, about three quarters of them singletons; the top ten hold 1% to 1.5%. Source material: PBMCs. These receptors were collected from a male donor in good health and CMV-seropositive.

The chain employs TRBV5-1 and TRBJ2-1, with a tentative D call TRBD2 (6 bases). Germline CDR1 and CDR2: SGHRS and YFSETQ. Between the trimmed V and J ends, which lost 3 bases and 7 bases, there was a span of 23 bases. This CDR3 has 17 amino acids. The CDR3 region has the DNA TGCGCCAGCAGCTCATCCTCCTGGGGCGGGACCCGGAATGAGCAGTTCTTC. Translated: CASSSSSWGGTRNEQFF.

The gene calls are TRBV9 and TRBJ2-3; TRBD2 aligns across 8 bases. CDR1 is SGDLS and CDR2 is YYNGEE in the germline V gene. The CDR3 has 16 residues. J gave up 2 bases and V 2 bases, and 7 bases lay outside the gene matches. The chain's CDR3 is CASSVLGAGATDTQYF. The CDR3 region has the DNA TGTGCCAGCAGCGTTCTGGGAGCGGGGGCCACAGATACGCAGTATTTT. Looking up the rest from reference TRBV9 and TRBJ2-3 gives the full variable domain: DSGVTQTPKHLITATGQRVTLRCSPRSGDLSVYWYQQSLDQGLQFLIQYYNGEERAKGNILERFSAQQFPDLHSELNLSSLELGDSALYFCASSVLGAGATDTQYFGPGTRLTVL.

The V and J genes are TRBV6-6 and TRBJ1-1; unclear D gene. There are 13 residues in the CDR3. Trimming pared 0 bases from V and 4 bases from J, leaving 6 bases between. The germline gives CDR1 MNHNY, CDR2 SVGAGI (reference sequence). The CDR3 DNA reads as TGTGCCAGCAGTTACTCCCGGGGCACTGAAGCTTTCTTT. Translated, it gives CASSYSRGTEAFF.

DNA for the CDR3: TGTGCCAGCAGCCGGACAGGGTTAGGGTACAATGAGCAGTTCTTC. It codes for CASSRTGLGYNEQFF. The genes are TRBV7-3 and TRBJ2-1, with 8 bases matching TRBD1. With 5 bases clipped from V and 4 bases from J, the junction kept 7 bases outside the gene matches. Germline lookup yields CDR1 SGHTA and CDR2 FQGTGA. This CDR3 comprises 15 residues.

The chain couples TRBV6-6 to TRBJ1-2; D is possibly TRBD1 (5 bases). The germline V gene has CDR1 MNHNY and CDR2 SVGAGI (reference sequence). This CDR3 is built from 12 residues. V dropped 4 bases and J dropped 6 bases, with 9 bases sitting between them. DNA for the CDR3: TGTGCCAGCAGTTCCGACAGAGATGGCTACACCTTC. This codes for CASSSDRDGYTF.

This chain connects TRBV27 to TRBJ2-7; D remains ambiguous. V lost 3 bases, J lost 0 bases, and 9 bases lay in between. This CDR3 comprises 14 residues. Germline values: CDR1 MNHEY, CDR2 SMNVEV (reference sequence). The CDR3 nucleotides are TGTGCCAGCAGTTTTGGTGAGAGCTCCTACGAGCAGTACTTC. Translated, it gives CASSFGESSYEQYF.

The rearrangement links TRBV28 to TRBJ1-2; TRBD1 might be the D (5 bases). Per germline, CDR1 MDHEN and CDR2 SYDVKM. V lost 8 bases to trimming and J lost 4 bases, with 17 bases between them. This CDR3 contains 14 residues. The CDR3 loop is CASDNQGGGYGYTF. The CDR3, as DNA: TGTGCCAGCGATAATCAGGGTGGTGGCTATGGCTACACCTTC.

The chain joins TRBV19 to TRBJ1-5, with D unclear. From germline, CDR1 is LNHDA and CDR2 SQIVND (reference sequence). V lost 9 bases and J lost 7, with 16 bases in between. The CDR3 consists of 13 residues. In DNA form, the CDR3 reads TGTGCCAGCACGGTACGCTTGAGCCAGCCCCAGCATTTT. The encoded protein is CASTVRLSQPQHF.

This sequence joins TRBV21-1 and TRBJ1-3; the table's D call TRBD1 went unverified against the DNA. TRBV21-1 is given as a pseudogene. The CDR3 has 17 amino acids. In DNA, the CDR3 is TGTGCCAGCAGCAAAGACGGACAGCCGACACCTGGAAACACCATATATTTT. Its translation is CASSKDGQPTPGNTIYF.

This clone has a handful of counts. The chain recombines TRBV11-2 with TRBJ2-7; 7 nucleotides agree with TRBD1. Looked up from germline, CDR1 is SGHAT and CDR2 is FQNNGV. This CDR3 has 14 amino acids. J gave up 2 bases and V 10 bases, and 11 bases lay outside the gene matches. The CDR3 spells CATKPGQNAYEQYF. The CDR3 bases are TGTGCCACAAAGCCGGGACAGAATGCCTACGAGCAGTACTTC.

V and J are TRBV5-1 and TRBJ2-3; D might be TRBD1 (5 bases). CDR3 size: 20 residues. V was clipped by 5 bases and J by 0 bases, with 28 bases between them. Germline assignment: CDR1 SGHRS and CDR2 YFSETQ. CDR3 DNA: TGCGCCAGCAGACGAGCCGCGGACAACTGGGAATTTGTAAGCACAGATACGCAGTATTTT. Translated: CASRRAADNWEFVSTDTQYF.

The CDR3 region is CASSLKSTAKNIQYF. The CDR3 nucleotides are TGTGCCAGCAGCTTGAAGAGTACAGCCAAAAACATTCAGTACTTC. The chain has TRBV5-6 and TRBJ2-4, with D unclear. The length of the CDR3 is 15 residues. The V gene lost 1 base and the J gene lost 0 bases, with 8 bases spanning the gap. From germline, CDR1 is SGHDT and CDR2 YYEEEE.

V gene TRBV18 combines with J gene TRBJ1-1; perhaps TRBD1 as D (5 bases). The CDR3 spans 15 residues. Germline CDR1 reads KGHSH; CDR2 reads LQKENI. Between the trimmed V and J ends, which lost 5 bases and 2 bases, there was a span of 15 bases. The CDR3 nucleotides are TGTGCCAGCTCAACAATATCACAGGCAAACACTGAAGCTTTCTTT. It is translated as CASSTISQANTEAFF.

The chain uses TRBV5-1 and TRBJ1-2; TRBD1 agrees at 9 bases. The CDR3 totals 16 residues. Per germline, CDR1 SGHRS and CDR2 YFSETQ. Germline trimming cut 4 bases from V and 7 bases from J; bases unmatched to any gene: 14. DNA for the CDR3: TGCGCCAGCAGCATCACAGGGGGCGCCCCTCCTTTTGGCTACACCTTC. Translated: CASSITGGAPPFGYTF. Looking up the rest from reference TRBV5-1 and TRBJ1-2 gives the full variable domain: KAGVTQTPRYLIKTRGQQVTLSCSPISGHRSVSWYQQTPGQGLQFLFEYFSETQRNKGNFPGRFSGRQFSNSRSEMNVSTLELGDSALYLCASSITGGAPPFGYTFGSGTRLTVV.

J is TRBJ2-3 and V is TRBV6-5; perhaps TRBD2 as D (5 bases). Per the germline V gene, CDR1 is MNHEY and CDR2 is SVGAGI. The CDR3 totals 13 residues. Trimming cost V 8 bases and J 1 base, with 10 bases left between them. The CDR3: CASSSFGTDTQYF. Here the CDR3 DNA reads TGTGCCAGCTCTAGCTTTGGCACAGATACGCAGTATTTT.

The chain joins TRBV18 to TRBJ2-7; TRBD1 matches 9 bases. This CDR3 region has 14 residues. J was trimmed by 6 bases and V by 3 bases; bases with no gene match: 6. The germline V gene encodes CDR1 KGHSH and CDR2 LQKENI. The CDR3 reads CASSPGQGGAEQYF. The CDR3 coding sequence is TGTGCCAGCTCACCGGGACAGGGAGGGGCCGAGCAGTACTTC.

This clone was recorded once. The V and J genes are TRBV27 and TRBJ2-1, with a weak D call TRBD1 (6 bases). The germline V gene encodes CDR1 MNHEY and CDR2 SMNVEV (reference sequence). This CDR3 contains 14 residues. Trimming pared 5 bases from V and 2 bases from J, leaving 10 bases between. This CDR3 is CASSARGPYNEQFF. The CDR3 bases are TGTGCCAGCAGTGCCAGGGGCCCCTACAATGAGCAGTTCTTC.

CDR3 sequence reads: CASSPAGLAEETQYF. The CDR3 DNA follows: TGTGCCAGCAGTCCCGCGGGACTAGCTGAAGAGACCCAGTACTTC. The V call is TRBV28, the J call TRBJ2-5, with 9 bases that match TRBD2. Germline V gene sequence: CDR1 MDHEN, CDR2 SYDVKM. The CDR3 covers 15 residues. V shed 5 bases, J shed 3 bases, and the junction held 7 bases outside the gene matches.

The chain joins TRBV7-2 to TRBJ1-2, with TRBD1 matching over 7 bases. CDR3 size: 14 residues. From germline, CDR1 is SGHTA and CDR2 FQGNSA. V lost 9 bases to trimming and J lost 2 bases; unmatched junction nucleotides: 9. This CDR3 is CASFRGDQNYGYTF. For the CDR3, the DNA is TGTGCCAGTTTCAGGGGGGATCAGAACTATGGCTACACCTTC. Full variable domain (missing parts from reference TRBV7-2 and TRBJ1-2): GAGVSQSPSNKVTEKGKDVELRCDPISGHTALYWYRQSLGQGLEFLIYFQGNSAPDKSGLPSDRFSAERTGGSVSTLTIQRTQQEDSAVYLCASFRGDQNYGYTFGSGTRLTVV.

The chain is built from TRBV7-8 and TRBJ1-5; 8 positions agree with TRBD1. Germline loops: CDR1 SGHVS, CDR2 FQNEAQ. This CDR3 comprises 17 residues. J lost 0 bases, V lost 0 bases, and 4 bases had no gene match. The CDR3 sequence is CASSLAGQAYSNQPQHF. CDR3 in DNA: TGTGCCAGCAGCTTAGCGGGACAGGCCTATAGCAATCAGCCCCAGCATTTT.

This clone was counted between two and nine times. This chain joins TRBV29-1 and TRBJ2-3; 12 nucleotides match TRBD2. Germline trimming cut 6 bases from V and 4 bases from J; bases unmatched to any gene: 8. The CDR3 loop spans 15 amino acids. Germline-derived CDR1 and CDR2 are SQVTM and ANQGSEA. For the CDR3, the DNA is TGCAGCGTGGGGGCGACTAGCGGGAGATCAGATACGCAGTATTTT. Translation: CSVGATSGRSDTQYF.

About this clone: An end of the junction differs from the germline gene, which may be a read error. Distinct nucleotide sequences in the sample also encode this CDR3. CDR3 in DNA: TGTGCTAGCAGTTTCAGCAGGGTTGTTACCGAGCAGTACTTC. Amino acids: CASSFSRVVTEQYF. The chain links TRBV28 to TRBJ2-7; TRBD1 is a possible D gene (5 bases). This CDR3 region has 14 residues. Germline V gene lookup returns CDR1 MDHEN and CDR2 SYDVKM.

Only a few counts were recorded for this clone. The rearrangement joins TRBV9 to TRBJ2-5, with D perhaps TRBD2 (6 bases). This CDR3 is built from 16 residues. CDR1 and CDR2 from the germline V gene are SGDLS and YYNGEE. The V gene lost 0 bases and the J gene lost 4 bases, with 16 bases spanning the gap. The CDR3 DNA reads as TGTGCCAGCAGCGTAGGGTCGAGGCTAGCGTCAGAGACCCAGTACTTC. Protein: CASSVGSRLASETQYF. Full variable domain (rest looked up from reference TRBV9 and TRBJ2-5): DSGVTQTPKHLITATGQRVTLRCSPRSGDLSVYWYQQSLDQGLQFLIQYYNGEERAKGNILERFSAQQFPDLHSELNLSSLELGDSALYFCASSVGSRLASETQYFGPGTRLLVL.

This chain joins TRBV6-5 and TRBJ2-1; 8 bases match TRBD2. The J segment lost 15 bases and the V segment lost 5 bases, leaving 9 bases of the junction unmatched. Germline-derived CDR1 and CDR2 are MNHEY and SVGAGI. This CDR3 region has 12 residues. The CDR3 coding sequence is TGTGCCAGCAGTACTAGCGGCGGGGGAAGGTTCTTC. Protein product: CASSTSGGGRFF.

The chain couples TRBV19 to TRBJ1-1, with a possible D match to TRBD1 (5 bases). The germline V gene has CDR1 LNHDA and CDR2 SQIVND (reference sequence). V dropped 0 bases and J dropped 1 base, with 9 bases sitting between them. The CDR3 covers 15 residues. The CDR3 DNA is TGTGCCAGTAGTATAGATGGCCAGGGGAACACTGAAGCTTTCTTT. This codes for CASSIDGQGNTEAFF.

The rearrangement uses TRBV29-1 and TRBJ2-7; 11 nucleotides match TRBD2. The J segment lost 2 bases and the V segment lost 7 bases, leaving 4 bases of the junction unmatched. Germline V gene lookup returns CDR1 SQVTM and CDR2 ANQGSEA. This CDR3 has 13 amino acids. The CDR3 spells CSAETSGTYEQYF. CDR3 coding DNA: TGCAGCGCCGAGACTAGCGGGACCTACGAGCAGTACTTC.

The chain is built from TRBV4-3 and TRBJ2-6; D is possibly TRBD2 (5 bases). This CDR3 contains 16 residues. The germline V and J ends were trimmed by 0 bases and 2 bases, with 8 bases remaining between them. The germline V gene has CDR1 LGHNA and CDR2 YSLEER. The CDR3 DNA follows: TGCGCCAGCAGCCAAGATGTCGGGGCTGGGGCCAACGTCCTGACTTTC. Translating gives CASSQDVGAGANVLTF.

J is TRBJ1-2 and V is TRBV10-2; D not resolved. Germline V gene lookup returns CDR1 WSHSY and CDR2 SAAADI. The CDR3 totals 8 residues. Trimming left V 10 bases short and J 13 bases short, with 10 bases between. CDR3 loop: CAIGDRTF. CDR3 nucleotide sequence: TGCGCCATCGGGGATCGCACCTTC.

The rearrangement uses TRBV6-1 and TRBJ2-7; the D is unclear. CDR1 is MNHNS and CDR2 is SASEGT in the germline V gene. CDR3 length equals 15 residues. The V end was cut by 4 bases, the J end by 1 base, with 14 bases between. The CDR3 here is CASSGVGGLSYEQYF. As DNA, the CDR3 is TGTGCCAGCAGTGGTGTCGGCGGTCTTTCCTACGAGCAGTACTTC.

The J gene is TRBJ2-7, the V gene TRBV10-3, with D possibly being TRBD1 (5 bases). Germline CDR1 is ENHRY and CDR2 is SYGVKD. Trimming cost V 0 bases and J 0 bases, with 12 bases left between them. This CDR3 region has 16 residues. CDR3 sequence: CAISESWTPSSYEQYF. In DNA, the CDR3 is TGTGCCATCAGTGAGTCCTGGACACCTTCCTCCTACGAGCAGTACTTC.